The sequence of this T cell receptor (beta chain) was determined in a study of T cells in Graves' hyperthyroidism and ophthalmopathy. V shed 5 bases, J shed 7 bases, and the junction held 7 bases outside the gene matches. The CDR3 loop spans 15 amino acids. The germline CDR1 and CDR2 sequences are SGHTA and FQGTGA. RNA transcripts served as the template for amplifying TCR beta CDR3 regions. HTBI primers were used for first-round RT-PCR of the TCR CDR3. TCRdb reanalysed the multiplex PCR reads using MiXCR and keeps one entry per CDR3 protein. This table has hundreds of thousands of distinct CDR3 sequences, roughly 15% appearing once.

Source material: blood. This sequence joins TRBV7-3 and TRBJ2-2; TRBD1 aligns across 10 bases. The sequence was obtained from a woman between 50 and 59 years old with Graves' ophthalmopathy. This chain's CDR3 is CASSGGTGVSGELFF. The DNA for the CDR3 is TGTGCCAGCAGCGGGGGGACAGGGGTGAGCGGGGAGCTGTTTTTT. Using reference TRBV7-3 and TRBJ2-2 for the parts outside the CDR3, the full variable domain is GAGVSQTPSNKVTEKGKYVELRCDPISGHTALYWYRQSLGQGPEFLIYFQGTGAADDSGLPNDRFFAVRPEGSVSTLKIQRTERGDSAVYLCASSGGTGVSGELFFGEGSRLTVL.